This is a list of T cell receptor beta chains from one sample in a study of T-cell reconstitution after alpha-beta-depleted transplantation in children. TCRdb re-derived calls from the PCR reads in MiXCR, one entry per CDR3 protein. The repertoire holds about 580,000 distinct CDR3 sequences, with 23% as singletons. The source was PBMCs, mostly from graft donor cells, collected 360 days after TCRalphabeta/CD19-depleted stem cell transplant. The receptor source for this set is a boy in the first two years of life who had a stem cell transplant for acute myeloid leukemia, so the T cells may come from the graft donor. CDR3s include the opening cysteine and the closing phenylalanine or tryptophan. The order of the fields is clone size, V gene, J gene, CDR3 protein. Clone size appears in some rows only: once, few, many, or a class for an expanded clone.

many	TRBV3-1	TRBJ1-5	CASSQDSFNQPQHF
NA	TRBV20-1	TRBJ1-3	CSARVTGFGNTIYF
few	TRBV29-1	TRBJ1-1	CSVGGLRHRLNTEAFF
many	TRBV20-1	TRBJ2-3	CSARMTGVEADTQYF
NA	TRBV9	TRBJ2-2	CASSVAGGIANTGELFF
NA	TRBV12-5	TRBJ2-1	CASRKQGIDEQFF
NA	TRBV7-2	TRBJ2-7	CASSLVGGQAGYEQYF
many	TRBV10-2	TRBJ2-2	CASSEDTGVTGELFF
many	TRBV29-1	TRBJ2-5	CSVDSGAVGGGYTQYF
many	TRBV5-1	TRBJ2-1	CASSLKSGTMGEEQFF
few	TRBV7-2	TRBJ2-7	CASSFDGNPVYEQYF
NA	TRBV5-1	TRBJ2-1	CASSRGGRGHYNEQFF
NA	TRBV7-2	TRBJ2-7	CASSLGIGYEQYF
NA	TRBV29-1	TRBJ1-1	CSVLFRETRTLGAFF
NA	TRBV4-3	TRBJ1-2	CASSQEGQHYGYTF
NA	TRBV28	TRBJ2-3	CASGGARDTQYF
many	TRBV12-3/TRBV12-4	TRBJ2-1	CASSPGLAGPSSYNEQFF
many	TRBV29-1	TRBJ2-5	CSVEDSTSGVYNPQETQYF
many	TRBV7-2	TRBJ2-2	CASSWDAIANTGELFF
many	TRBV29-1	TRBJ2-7	CSVEGAPYEQYF
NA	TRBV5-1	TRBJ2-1	CASSYYSGGGSYNEQFF
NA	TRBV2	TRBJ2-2	CASRRGASSNTGELFF
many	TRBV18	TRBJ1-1	CASSPPQGMNTEAFF
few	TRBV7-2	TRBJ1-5	CASSARVGGQPQHF
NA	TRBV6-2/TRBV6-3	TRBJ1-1	CASSYSMGNTEAFF
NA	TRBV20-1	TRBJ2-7	CSARGDRAYEQYF